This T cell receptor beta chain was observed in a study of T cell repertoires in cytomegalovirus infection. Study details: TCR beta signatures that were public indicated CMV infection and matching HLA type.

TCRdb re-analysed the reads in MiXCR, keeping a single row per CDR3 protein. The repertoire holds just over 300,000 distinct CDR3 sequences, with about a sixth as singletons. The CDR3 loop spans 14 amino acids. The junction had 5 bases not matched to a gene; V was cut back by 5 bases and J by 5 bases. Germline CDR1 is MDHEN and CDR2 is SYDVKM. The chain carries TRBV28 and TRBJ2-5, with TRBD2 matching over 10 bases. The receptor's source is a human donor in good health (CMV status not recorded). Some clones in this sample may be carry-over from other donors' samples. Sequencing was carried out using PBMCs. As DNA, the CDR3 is TGTGCCAGCAGTGAAGCGGGGGGGCCGGAGACCCAGTACTTC. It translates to CASSEAGGPETQYF.